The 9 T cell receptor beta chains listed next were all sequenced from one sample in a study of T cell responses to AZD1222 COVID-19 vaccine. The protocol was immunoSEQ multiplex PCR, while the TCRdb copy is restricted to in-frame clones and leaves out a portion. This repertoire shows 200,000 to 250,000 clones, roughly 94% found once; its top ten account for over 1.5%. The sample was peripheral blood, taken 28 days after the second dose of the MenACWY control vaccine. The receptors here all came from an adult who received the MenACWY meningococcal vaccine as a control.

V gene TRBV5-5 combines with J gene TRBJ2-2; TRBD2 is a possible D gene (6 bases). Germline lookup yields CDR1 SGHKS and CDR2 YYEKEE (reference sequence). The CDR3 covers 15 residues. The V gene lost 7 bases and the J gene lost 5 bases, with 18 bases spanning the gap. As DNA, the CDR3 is TGTGCCAGCTCAGCTCTTACTAGCATAACCGGGGAGCTGTTTTTT. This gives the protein CASSALTSITGELFF. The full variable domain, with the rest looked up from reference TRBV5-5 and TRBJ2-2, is DAGVTQSPTHLIKTRGQQVTLRCSPISGHKSVSWYQQVLGQGPQFIFQYYEKEERGRGNFPDRFSARQFPNYSSELNVNALLLGDSALYLCASSALTSITGELFFGEGSRLTVL.

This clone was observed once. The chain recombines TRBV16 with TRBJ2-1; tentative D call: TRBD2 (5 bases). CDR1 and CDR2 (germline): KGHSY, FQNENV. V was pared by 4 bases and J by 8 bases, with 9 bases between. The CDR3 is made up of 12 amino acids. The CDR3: CASSPSIYEQFF. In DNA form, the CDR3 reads TGTGCCAGCAGCCCTAGCATCTATGAGCAGTTCTTC.

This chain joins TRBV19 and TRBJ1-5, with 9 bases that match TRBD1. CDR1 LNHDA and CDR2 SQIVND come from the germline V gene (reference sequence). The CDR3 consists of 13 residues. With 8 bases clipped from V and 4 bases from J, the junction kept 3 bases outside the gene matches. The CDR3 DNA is TGTGCCAGTGCGACAGGGGGAAATCAGCCCCAGCATTTT. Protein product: CASATGGNQPQHF.

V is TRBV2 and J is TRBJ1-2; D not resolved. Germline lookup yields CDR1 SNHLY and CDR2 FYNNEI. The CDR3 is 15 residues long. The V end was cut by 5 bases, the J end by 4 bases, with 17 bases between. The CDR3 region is CASSFLEVKSYGYTF. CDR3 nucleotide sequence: TGTGCCAGCAGTTTCCTTGAGGTGAAAAGCTATGGCTACACCTTC.

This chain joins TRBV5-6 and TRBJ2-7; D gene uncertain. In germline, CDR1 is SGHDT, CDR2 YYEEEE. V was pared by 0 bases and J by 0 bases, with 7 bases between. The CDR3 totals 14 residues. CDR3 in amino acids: CASSLAVDSYEQYF. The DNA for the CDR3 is TGTGCCAGCAGCTTGGCCGTGGACTCCTACGAGCAGTACTTC.

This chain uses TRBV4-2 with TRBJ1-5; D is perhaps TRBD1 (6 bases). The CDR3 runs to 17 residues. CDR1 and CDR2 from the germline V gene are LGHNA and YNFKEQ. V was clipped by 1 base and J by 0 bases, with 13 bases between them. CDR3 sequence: CASSQVRGRDSNQPQHF. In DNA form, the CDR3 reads TGTGCCAGCAGCCAAGTCAGGGGTCGGGATAGCAATCAGCCCCAGCATTTT.

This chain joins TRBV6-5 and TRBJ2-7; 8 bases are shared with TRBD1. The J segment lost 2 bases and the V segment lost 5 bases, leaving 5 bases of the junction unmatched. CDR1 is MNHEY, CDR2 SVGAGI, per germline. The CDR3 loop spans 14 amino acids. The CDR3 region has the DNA TGTGCCAGCAGTAGGACAGGGATGACCTACGAGCAGTACTTC. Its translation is CASSRTGMTYEQYF.

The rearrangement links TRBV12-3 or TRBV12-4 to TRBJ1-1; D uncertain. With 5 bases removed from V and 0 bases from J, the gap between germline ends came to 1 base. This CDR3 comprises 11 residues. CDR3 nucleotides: TGTGCCAGCAGTATGAACACTGAAGCTTTCTTT. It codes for CASSMNTEAFF.

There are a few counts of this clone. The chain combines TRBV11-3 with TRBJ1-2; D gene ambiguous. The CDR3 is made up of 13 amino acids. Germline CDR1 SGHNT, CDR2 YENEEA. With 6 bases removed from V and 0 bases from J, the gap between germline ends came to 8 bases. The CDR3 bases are TGTGCCAGCAGTCTCGGGTCTAACTATGGCTACACCTTC. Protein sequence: CASSLGSNYGYTF.